The 15 T cell receptor beta chains below all came from one sample that was sequenced in a study of blood T cell repertoires in COVID-19. The protocol was immunoSEQ multiplex PCR, while the TCRdb copy is restricted to in-frame clones and leaves out a portion. The table shows roughly 200,000 clones, with 75% to 90% occurring only once. Sequencing was performed on peripheral blood. Receptors were obtained from a woman aged 40 to 50 with COVID-19, enrolled during active disease.

The chain uses TRBV6-6 and TRBJ1-2; 8 bases agree with TRBD1. The CDR3 is 15 amino acids. With 0 bases clipped from V and 8 bases from J, the junction kept 8 bases outside the gene matches. Germline assignment: CDR1 MNHNY and CDR2 SVGAGI (reference sequence). The CDR3, as DNA: TGTGCCAGCAGTTACTCCCTGGACAGGGTGGGGGGCTACACCTTC. Translated, it gives CASSYSLDRVGGYTF.

V gene TRBV7-3 combines with J gene TRBJ1-1; the match to TRBD1 covers 7 bases. The CDR3 covers 15 residues. Germline CDR1 reads SGHTA; CDR2 reads FQGTGA. Trimming cost V 0 bases and J 3 bases; bases outside gene matches: 4. The CDR3 nucleotides are TGTGCCAGCAGCTTAACTCTCAGGGGGTACACTGAAGCTTTCTTT. This codes for CASSLTLRGYTEAFF.

The chain uses TRBV9 and TRBJ1-2, with a tentative D call TRBD1 (6 bases). Trimming left V 2 bases short and J 5 bases short, with 16 bases between. The CDR3 runs to 15 residues. CDR1 is SGDLS and CDR2 is YYNGEE in the germline V gene. CDR3: CASSVRDIGIYGYTF. The CDR3 DNA reads TGTGCCAGCAGCGTCCGGGACATAGGAATTTATGGCTACACCTTC.

The rearrangement links TRBV21-1 to TRBJ2-7; TRBD2 is taken as the D call from the table, unchecked against the DNA. TRBV21-1 is marked as a pseudogene. The CDR3 spans 14 residues. The CDR3 DNA follows: TGTGCCAGCAGCATCACAGGGAGGGCCTACGAGCAGTACTTC. The encoded protein is CASSITGRAYEQYF.

This chain joins TRBV28 and TRBJ1-1, with 10 positions matching TRBD1. The CDR3 extends over 16 amino acids. From germline, CDR1 is MDHEN and CDR2 SYDVKM. The V segment lost 4 bases and the J segment 2 bases; nucleotides outside the gene matches: 7. CDR3 nucleotide sequence: TGTGCCAGCAGTTACAGGACAGGGGGATTTAACACTGAAGCTTTCTTT. As protein: CASSYRTGGFNTEAFF.

This chain connects TRBV11-2 to TRBJ2-1; 7 bases are shared with TRBD2. Losses at the gene ends were 0 bases for V and 4 bases for J; bases not matched to a gene: 3. CDR1 and CDR2 (germline): SGHAT, FQNNGV. The CDR3 contains 15 residues. CDR3 nucleotides: TGTGCCAGCAGCTTAGAGAGCGGGGCTTACAATGAGCAGTTCTTC. Translating it yields CASSLESGAYNEQFF.

This chain uses TRBV27 with TRBJ1-5; D gene unclear. Germline CDR1 is MNHEY and CDR2 is SMNVEV (reference sequence). This CDR3 has 13 amino acids. Between the trimmed V and J ends, which lost 3 bases and 3 bases, there was a span of 6 bases. As DNA, the CDR3 is TGTGCCAGCAGTTTGGACTACAATCAGCCCCAGCATTTT. Translation gives CASSLDYNQPQHF.

The CDR3 nucleotides read TGCAGCGTTCGTCAGGGTTTCTACACCTTC. It translates to CSVRQGFYTF. V and J are TRBV29-1 and TRBJ1-2, with TRBD1 as a possible D gene (5 bases). The CDR3 length is 10 residues. The germline V and J ends were trimmed by 5 bases and 10 bases, with 11 bases remaining between them. Germline V lookup: CDR1 SQVTM, CDR2 ANQGSEA.

The V call is TRBV6-4, the J call TRBJ2-3, with D possibly matching TRBD2 (6 bases). V lost 8 bases and J 1 base, leaving 19 bases between the germline ends. The CDR3 is made up of 16 amino acids. Germline CDR1 MRHNA, CDR2 SNTAGT. The CDR3 protein is CASSFYGGGGTDTQYF. The CDR3 bases are TGTGCCAGCTCGTTTTATGGGGGAGGTGGCACAGATACGCAGTATTTT.

This chain links TRBV27 with TRBJ2-1; the match to TRBD2 covers 11 bases. The CDR3 has 14 residues. V shed 8 bases and J 6 bases; nucleotides not matched to a gene: 6. Germline-derived CDR1 and CDR2 are MNHEY and SMNVEV (reference sequence). The CDR3 loop reads CASLGLAGGNEQFF. The CDR3 DNA reads as TGTGCCAGCCTCGGGCTAGCGGGGGGCAATGAGCAGTTCTTC.

V is TRBV3-1 (or the pseudogene TRBV3-2) and J is TRBJ2-5, with D perhaps TRBD2 (7 bases). The CDR3 extends over 15 amino acids. The V gene's germline CDR1 is LGHDT and CDR2 YNNKEL (reference sequence). The germline V and J ends were trimmed by 2 bases and 9 bases, with 19 bases remaining between them. The CDR3 loop is CASSQKGGGPRAQYF. In DNA form, the CDR3 reads TGTGCCAGCAGCCAAAAAGGGGGGGGACCCCGGGCCCAGTACTTC.

The CDR3 protein is CASSLTASQETQYF. CDR3 nucleotides: TGCGCCAGCAGCTTGACAGCTTCTCAAGAGACCCAGTACTTC. This sequence joins TRBV5-1 and TRBJ2-5; D is unresolved. CDR1 and CDR2 (germline): SGHRS, YFSETQ. Deletions cut 1 base from V and 2 bases from J, with 9 bases between. CDR3 length: 14 amino acids.

This clone was detected only once. This chain links TRBV7-9 with TRBJ2-4, with 9 positions matching TRBD1. CDR3 length: 16 amino acids. After removal of 5 bases from V and 1 base from J, the junction contained 6 bases not matched to a gene. The V gene's germline CDR1 is SEHNR and CDR2 FQNEAQ (reference sequence). Here the CDR3 reads CASSLGQGEAKNIQYF. The DNA for the CDR3 is TGTGCCAGCAGCCTGGGACAGGGCGAGGCCAAAAACATTCAGTACTTC.

This clone was counted a few times. This chain uses TRBV27 with TRBJ2-7, with 9 nucleotides matching TRBD1. Germline-derived CDR1 and CDR2 are MNHEY and SMNVEV (reference sequence). The CDR3 loop spans 13 amino acids. Germline trimming cut 11 bases from V and 2 bases from J; bases unmatched to any gene: 7. The CDR3 nucleotides are TGTGCCTGCTCCCGGGACAGGGCCTACGAGCAGTACTTC. This translates into CACSRDRAYEQYF.

This clone was observed a handful of times. The chain carries TRBV9 and TRBJ2-7, with TRBD1 as a possible D gene (6 bases). The V end lost 3 bases, the J end lost 4 bases, and 8 bases lay between the germline ends. The germline gives CDR1 SGDLS, CDR2 YYNGEE. The CDR3 is made up of 12 amino acids. In nucleotides, the CDR3 is TGTGCCAGCAGCGAGGGGGAATACGAGCAGTACTTC. This gives the protein CASSEGEYEQYF.